The clone carrying this TCR beta chain was counted a few times. The antigen remains unidentified. The data were taken from a study of cytomegalovirus exposure and HLA in healthy donors. Broader study findings: With high specificity and sensitivity, the classifier reportedly diagnosed cytomegalovirus status.

60 Vbeta and 13 Jbeta primers were used in PCR. Original data processing: Roughly 10 million shared chains were among around 80 million unique TCR beta chains counted in a later analysis. Clones were read by immunoSEQ multiplex PCR, and TCRdb kept only the in-frame ones, dropping some. For V, J and clone size, that table is used; D and trimming come from the DNA. The profile shows about 130,000 clones, around 70% of them singletons. V shed 1 base and J 6 bases; nucleotides not matched to a gene: 1. Germline lookup yields CDR1 SGHVS and CDR2 FNYEAQ. The CDR3 covers 14 residues. This sequence joins TRBV7-6 and TRBJ1-2; 11 bases line up with TRBD1. The TCR comes from an older woman in good health and CMV-seropositive. Material for sequencing was PBMCs. CDR3 DNA: TGTGCCAGCAGCTTAGGGACAGGGGGCCATGGCTACACCTTC. It codes for CASSLGTGGHGYTF.